Each of the 27 T cell receptor beta chains below was sequenced from the same sample in a study of T-cell memory formation after mild COVID-19. TCRdb re-analysed the 5' RACE reads in MiXCR, keeping a single row per CDR3 protein. The sample yields hundreds of thousands of distinct CDR3 sequences, about a sixth seen once. Source material: PBMCs or a T cell subset sorted from them (not recorded which). The receptors originated from a man younger than 35 who had mild COVID-19 (a few samples of this study predate the infection). Cell type and time point are not known.

This clonotype was counted at least ten times. The genes are TRBV6-2 or TRBV6-3 and TRBJ2-1; D is unresolved. The germline V and J ends were trimmed by 5 bases and 0 bases, with 17 bases remaining between them. Germline lookup yields CDR1 MNHEY and CDR2 SVGEGT. This CDR3 is 17 amino acids long. CDR3 in amino acids: CASSPFPMRFSYNEQFF. The DNA for the CDR3 is TGTGCCAGCAGTCCCTTCCCCATGAGATTCTCCTACAATGAGCAGTTCTTC.

CDR3 sequence reads: CASSTHRLSTDTQYF. The CDR3 DNA reads as TGTGCCAGCAGTACCCACAGGCTTAGCACAGATACGCAGTATTTT. The rearrangement links TRBV6-6 to TRBJ2-3; TRBD1 is a possible D gene (5 bases). The CDR3 runs 15 residues. Germline lookup yields CDR1 MNHNY and CDR2 SVGAGI (reference sequence). The V end lost 5 bases, the J end lost 0 bases, and 12 bases lay between the germline ends.

The V call is TRBV29-1, the J call TRBJ1-1; D possibly corresponds to TRBD1 (6 bases). CDR3 size: 14 residues. The V and J ends lost 6 bases and 1 base respectively, with 15 bases between them. Germline CDR1 is SQVTM and CDR2 is ANQGSEA. The CDR3, as DNA: TGCAGCGTAGGGAACAGGGTTGGGAACACTGAAGCTTTCTTT. Protein sequence: CSVGNRVGNTEAFF.

There are a few counts of this clonotype. CDR3 sequence reads: CSVERGQGTDTQYF. CDR3 nucleotide sequence: TGCAGCGTTGAAAGGGGACAGGGAACAGATACGCAGTATTTT. V gene TRBV29-1 combines with J gene TRBJ2-3, with 9 bases aligning to TRBD1. Germline CDR1 and CDR2: SQVTM and ANQGSEA. The CDR3 has 14 amino acids. After removal of 2 bases from V and 3 bases from J, the junction contained 3 bases not matched to a gene.

The chain is built from TRBV30 and TRBJ2-1; no clear D. The ends were cut back, 4 bases at V and 7 bases at J, with 14 bases in the middle. The CDR3 has 13 amino acids. The germline V gene has CDR1 GTSNPN and CDR2 SVGIG (reference sequence). In nucleotides, the CDR3 is TGTGCCTGGAAGTCAAAGAGCAGGAATGAGCAGTTCTTC. Its protein product is CAWKSKSRNEQFF.

V is TRBV9 and J is TRBJ2-5; TRBD1 or TRBD2 may be the D gene (5 bases each). Germline lookup yields CDR1 SGDLS and CDR2 YYNGEE. CDR3 length: 14 amino acids. Between the trimmed V and J ends, which lost 10 bases and 4 bases, there was a span of 20 bases. This CDR3 is CASTPRGEGETQYF. In DNA form, the CDR3 reads TGTGCCTCAACACCTAGGGGTGAGGGAGAGACCCAGTACTTC. The full variable domain, completed using reference TRBV9 and TRBJ2-5, is DSGVTQTPKHLITATGQRVTLRCSPRSGDLSVYWYQQSLDQGLQFLIQYYNGEERAKGNILERFSAQQFPDLHSELNLSSLELGDSALYFCASTPRGEGETQYFGPGTRLLVL.

In its sample, this clonotype was seen a few times. V gene TRBV5-1 combines with J gene TRBJ1-2; no reliable D call. The CDR3 has 13 amino acids. The V and J ends lost 1 base and 4 bases respectively, with 8 bases between them. From germline, CDR1 is SGHRS and CDR2 YFSETQ. The CDR3 DNA follows: TGCGCCAGCAGCTTGTCACAGAGCTATGGCTACACCTTC. Translation: CASSLSQSYGYTF.

V usage is TRBV10-3 and J usage is TRBJ1-2; D gene uncertain. In germline, CDR1 is ENHRY, CDR2 SYGVKD. The CDR3 runs to 12 residues. Trimming took 10 bases from V and 4 from J, leaving 13 bases between them. CDR3 amino acids: CATFGSLYGYTF. CDR3 DNA: TGTGCCACCTTCGGTAGCCTCTATGGCTACACCTTC.

This clonotype was counted only a few times. The chain joins TRBV11-3 to TRBJ2-3; D is undetermined. The ends were cut back, 6 bases at V and 6 bases at J, with 10 bases in the middle. CDR3 size: 12 residues. The germline CDR1 and CDR2 sequences are SGHNT and YENEEA. Here the CDR3 DNA reads TGTGCCAGCAGTTCCCTGGATGATACGCAGTATTTT. Its translation: CASSSLDDTQYF.

V usage is TRBV5-1 and J usage is TRBJ2-4, with D possibly matching TRBD1 (8 bases). The CDR3 contains 14 residues. Germline V gene sequence: CDR1 SGHRS, CDR2 YFSETQ. V was trimmed by 3 bases and J by 8 bases, leaving 15 bases between them. CDR3 loop: CASSSDREGDIQYF. CDR3 nucleotide sequence: TGCGCCAGCAGCTCGGACAGGGAGGGGGACATTCAGTACTTC.

This sequence joins TRBV4-2 and TRBJ2-4; D ambiguous. Germline V gene lookup returns CDR1 LGHNA and CDR2 YNFKEQ. V was pared by 0 bases and J by 8 bases, with 14 bases between. This CDR3 contains 15 residues. In nucleotides, the CDR3 is TGTGCCAGCAGCCAAGAGTACCGAGCCACCGACATTCAGTACTTC. Translation gives CASSQEYRATDIQYF.

This clonotype was counted between two and nine times. The rearrangement joins TRBV10-2 to TRBJ2-1, with D possibly TRBD1 on 6 matching bases. Germline-derived CDR1 and CDR2 are WSHSY and SAAADI. The V end was cut by 3 bases, the J end by 9 bases, with 21 bases between. The CDR3 consists of 16 residues. Here the CDR3 DNA reads TGCGCCAGCAGTGACCCTATACCCAGGGGCGGCGGTGAGCAGTTCTTC. This translates into CASSDPIPRGGGEQFF.

This clonotype has only a few counts. This CDR3 is CASSIEPSYRAYTGELFF. The DNA for the CDR3 is TGTGCCAGTAGTATAGAGCCCTCCTACAGGGCCTACACCGGGGAGCTGTTTTTT. The chain has TRBV19 and TRBJ2-2, with D maybe TRBD1 (6 bases). Trimming took 0 bases from V and 3 from J, leaving 17 bases between them. CDR1 is LNHDA, CDR2 SQIVND, per germline (reference sequence). The CDR3 is 18 amino acids.

The V gene is TRBV20-1, the J gene TRBJ2-7; 7 positions match TRBD2. The CDR3 extends over 13 amino acids. With 1 base clipped from V and 5 bases from J, the junction kept 5 bases outside the gene matches. Germline V gene sequence: CDR1 DFQATT, CDR2 SNEGSKA (reference sequence). The CDR3, as DNA: TGCAGTGCTAGAGCGGAGGGAGGGGACGAGCAGTACTTC. Its protein is CSARAEGGDEQYF.

This clonotype occurred a few times. The V gene is TRBV6-5, the J gene TRBJ2-3; D uncertain. This CDR3 is 14 amino acids long. The V gene's germline CDR1 is MNHEY and CDR2 SVGAGI. V gave up 2 bases and J gave up 5 bases, with 11 bases separating them. The CDR3 nucleotides are TGTGCCAGCAGTTACCTTGGCCAGCAAGATACGCAGTATTTT. It yields the protein CASSYLGQQDTQYF.

This clonotype has more than one count but fewer than ten. The chain joins TRBV9 to TRBJ2-2; 7 bases fit TRBD1. Germline trimming cut 0 bases from V and 2 bases from J; bases unmatched to any gene: 7. CDR1 is SGDLS, CDR2 YYNGEE, per germline. The CDR3 sequence is 17 residues long. The CDR3 nucleotides are TGTGCCAGCAGCGTAGCCCGGCGACAGGGTAACACCGGGGAGCTGTTTTTT. Its translation: CASSVARRQGNTGELFF.

The sample holds a few counts of this clonotype. The genes are TRBV4-2 and TRBJ1-1; no reliable D call. The germline gives CDR1 LGHNA, CDR2 YNFKEQ. Trimming pared 6 bases from V and 0 bases from J, leaving 14 bases between. This CDR3 has 15 residues. The CDR3 nucleotides read TGTGCCAGCAGTCTCAGCAAGCACTTGAACACTGAAGCTTTCTTT. This sequence encodes CASSLSKHLNTEAFF.

The chain combines TRBV18 with TRBJ2-1; no clear D gene. Looked up from germline, CDR1 is KGHSH and CDR2 is LQKENI. V was clipped by 0 bases and J by 10 bases, with 10 bases between them. This CDR3 region has 13 residues. CDR3 nucleotide sequence: TGTGCCAGCTCACCACCCCAGCAGACCGAGCAGTTCTTC. As protein: CASSPPQQTEQFF.

The J gene is TRBJ2-7, the V gene TRBV12-3 or TRBV12-4; D gene uncertain. The V gene lost 5 bases and the J gene lost 6 bases, with 14 bases spanning the gap. The CDR3 loop spans 13 amino acids. The CDR3 reads CASSLSRRTEQYF. The CDR3 coding sequence is TGTGCCAGCAGTCTATCCAGACGGACCGAGCAGTACTTC.

The rearrangement joins TRBV9 to TRBJ2-1, with D unclear. Germline V gene lookup returns CDR1 SGDLS and CDR2 YYNGEE. The CDR3 runs to 14 residues. V lost 3 bases and J 7 bases, leaving 14 bases between the germline ends. This CDR3 is CASSASVERNEQFF. DNA for the CDR3: TGTGCCAGCAGCGCCTCGGTAGAGAGAAATGAGCAGTTCTTC.

This clonotype was recorded at least ten times. J is TRBJ2-3 and V is TRBV5-1; 8 nucleotides line up with TRBD1. Germline V gives CDR1 SGHRS, CDR2 YFSETQ. Losses at the gene ends were 0 bases for V and 0 bases for J; bases not matched to a gene: 9. The CDR3 consists of 18 residues. The CDR3 coding sequence is TGCGCCAGCAGCTTGGCCCCAGGGGGCGAGGGAAGCACAGATACGCAGTATTTT. It translates to CASSLAPGGEGSTDTQYF.

This clonotype was seen only a few times. J is TRBJ2-1 and V is TRBV20-1; 10 bases map to TRBD2. CDR1 and CDR2 from the germline V gene are DFQATT and SNEGSKA (reference sequence). This CDR3 has 13 residues. Trimming at V came to 5 bases and at J to 4 bases, leaving 2 bases not matched to a gene. In DNA, the CDR3 is TGCAGTGCTGTACTAGCGGGGTACAATGAGCAGTTCTTC. It encodes CSAVLAGYNEQFF.

This chain connects TRBV5-5 to TRBJ1-5, with D possibly matching TRBD1 (6 bases). The germline V gene has CDR1 SGHKS and CDR2 YYEKEE (reference sequence). CDR3 length: 17 amino acids. V shed 4 bases and J shed 0 bases, with 17 bases lying between them. The CDR3 loop is CASSPDRTAYSNQPQHF. CDR3 in DNA: TGTGCCAGCAGCCCGGACAGAACAGCTTATAGCAATCAGCCCCAGCATTTT.

The sample holds one count of this clonotype. The rearrangement joins TRBV15 to TRBJ2-5, with 9 nucleotides matching TRBD2. CDR3 length equals 16 residues. After removal of 1 base from V and 4 bases from J, the junction contained 7 bases not matched to a gene. The germline gives CDR1 LNHNV, CDR2 YYDKDF (reference sequence). This CDR3 is CATSRGDRGGVETQYF. CDR3 nucleotide sequence: TGTGCCACCAGCAGAGGGGACCGCGGGGGGGTAGAGACCCAGTACTTC.

This clonotype appeared a few times. The V and J genes are TRBV27 and TRBJ2-3; D remains ambiguous. CDR1 and CDR2 (germline): MNHEY, SMNVEV (reference sequence). The V end lost 3 bases, the J end lost 6 bases, and 16 bases lay between the germline ends. There are 15 residues in the CDR3. This CDR3 reads CASSFLGSQGDTQYF. In DNA, the CDR3 is TGTGCCAGCAGTTTCCTCGGTAGTCAAGGGGATACGCAGTATTTT.

This clonotype came up a few times. For the CDR3, the DNA is TGTGCCAGCAGCCAGGACAGGGTCGGTGAGCAGTTCTTC. It yields the protein CASSQDRVGEQFF. V gene TRBV7-3 combines with J gene TRBJ2-1; 8 positions match TRBD1. Looked up from germline, CDR1 is SGHTA and CDR2 is FQGTGA. This CDR3 comprises 13 residues. Trimming cost V 5 bases and J 9 bases; bases outside gene matches: 6.

The chain recombines TRBV7-9 with TRBJ1-2, with TRBD1 matching 11 bases. Germline V lookup: CDR1 SEHNR, CDR2 FQNEAQ (reference sequence). The CDR3 has 15 amino acids. After removal of 3 bases from V and 5 bases from J, the junction contained 5 bases not matched to a gene. Written as DNA, the CDR3 is TGTGCCAGCAGCTTCGGACAGGGGGCGCATTATGGCTACACCTTC. Its translation is CASSFGQGAHYGYTF.